This is a list of T cell receptor beta chains from one sample in a study of human T cells and chemical hapten exposure. TCRdb fed the RACE reads into MiXCR, producing one record per CDR3 protein. The sample consists of some 110,000 distinct CDR3 sequences, less than 15% of them appearing once. Sequences were derived from whole blood, sampled in connection with sensitization to the hapten diphenylcyclopropenone (DPC). The receptors were sampled from a woman aged 50 to 60 with alopecia areata. Some clones in this sample may be carry-over from other donors' samples. Each CDR3 is given with its conserved first and last residue. Fields, in order: clone size, V gene, J gene, D gene, CDR3 DNA, CDR3 protein. A D gene is named only where the DNA matches it firmly. Expanded clones are given a class, and other clones once, few, many or no size at all.

many,TRBV28,TRBJ1-1,.,TGTGCCAGTACATTGGCAGGGATGAACACTGAAGCTTTCTTT,CASTLAGMNTEAFF
.,TRBV18,TRBJ1-1,.,TGTGCCAGCTCACCTTCCTTGGCGGATGGAACTGAAGCTTTCTTT,CASSPSLADGTEAFF
many,TRBV29-1,TRBJ1-1,.,TGCAGCCTGCGACAGTCGAACACTGAAGCTTTCTTT,CSLRQSNTEAFF
.,TRBV9,TRBJ2-1,TRBD2,TGTGCCAGCAGCGTAGTCCCTAGCGGGGGGCCTATCAATGAGCAGTTCTTC,CASSVVPSGGPINEQFF
few,TRBV7-9,TRBJ1-5,.,TGTGCCAGCAGCCGACACCTCAATCAGCCCCAGCATTTT,CASSRHLNQPQHF
.,TRBV12-5,TRBJ1-3,.,TGTGCTAGTGGTCCGCCTCACGGAAACACCATATATTTT,CASGPPHGNTIYF
many,TRBV27,TRBJ2-2,.,TGTGCCAGCAGTTATTCTGGGGCCGGGGAGCTGTTTTTT,CASSYSGAGELFF
many,TRBV29-1,TRBJ2-7,.,TGCAGCGTCGGTGCAACCTACGAGCAGTACTTC,CSVGATYEQYF
.,TRBV4-1,TRBJ2-7,.,TGCGCCAGCAGCCAAGATGTCCAGGAGGACTACGAGCAGTACTTC,CASSQDVQEDYEQYF
.,TRBV6-5,TRBJ1-1,TRBD1,TGTGCCAGCAGGGGACAGAGTGAAGCTTTCTTT,CASRGQSEAFF
many,TRBV7-9,TRBJ1-4,.,TGTGCCAGCAGCTTAGCCCTGGACGGTGAAAAACTGTTTTTT,CASSLALDGEKLFF
few,TRBV11-1,TRBJ2-1,.,TGTGCCAGCAGCTTAGGGACCTACAATGAGCAGTTCTTC,CASSLGTYNEQFF
.,TRBV4-1,TRBJ1-1,.,TGCGCCAGCAGCCAACTCCTAGCGCTCGGGCAGCTGAACACTGAAGCTTTCTTT,CASSQLLALGQLNTEAFF
.,TRBV18,TRBJ2-3,.,TGTGCCAGCTCACCCATCTCAGGGGTTGATACGCAGTATTTT,CASSPISGVDTQYF
few,TRBV20-1,TRBJ2-1,.,TGCAGTGCTAGAGGGGGGAAGTCCTACAATGAGCAGTTCTTC,CSARGGKSYNEQFF
.,TRBV7-6,TRBJ2-3,TRBD2,TGTGCCAGCAGCCCCCGGGGACTAGCGGGAGAAACGAAGTATTTT,CASSPRGLAGETKYF
.,TRBV29-1,TRBJ1-2,.,TGCAGCGTTGAGACCCTCCGCACCGAGGGCTACACCTTC,CSVETLRTEGYTF
few,TRBV5-1,TRBJ2-5,.,TGCGCCAGCCGCCCCGCACAAGAGACCCAGTACTTC,CASRPAQETQYF
.,TRBV28,TRBJ1-6,.,TGTGCCAGCAGCCGAAGTTCACCCCTCCACTTT,CASSRSSPLHF
many,TRBV29-1,TRBJ1-5,.,TGCAGCGTTGGTGGTACAGGGCACCAGCCCCAGCATTTT,CSVGGTGHQPQHF
.,TRBV20-1,TRBJ1-5,.,TGCAGTGCTAGAGGGACTGATCAGCCCCAGCATTTT,CSARGTDQPQHF